This T cell receptor beta chain was sequenced during a study of shared clonotypes between healthy human individuals. At the deep level, the assay was run. The repertoire was sequenced with immunoSEQ multiplex PCR; TCRdb's copy has only in-frame clones and lacks some. The table records 2 million to 2.5 million clones, roughly 94% of them present only once. Terminally differentiated effector memory CD45RA+ cells were excluded from the naive CD8 cells, which were CD45RO-negative and positively selected for CCR7. Points from the study as a whole: Since donors were few, the genetic and exposure-history diversity represented was limited. Naive CD4 clonotypes were shared across a few donors at about 5%.

A note on this clone: What it recognizes is unknown.

CDR1 is SGHTA, CDR2 FQGNSA, per germline. This CDR3 is 15 amino acids long. V shed 5 bases and J 4 bases; nucleotides not matched to a gene: 7. The chain uses TRBV7-2 and TRBJ2-1; 8 positions agree with TRBD2. Sequencing input: naive CD8+ T cells sorted from blood. The origin of this receptor is a man younger than 35 in good health. CDR3 sequence reads: CASSHFGGAYNEQFF. DNA of the CDR3: TGTGCCAGCAGCCATTTCGGGGGGGCTTACAATGAGCAGTTCTTC.